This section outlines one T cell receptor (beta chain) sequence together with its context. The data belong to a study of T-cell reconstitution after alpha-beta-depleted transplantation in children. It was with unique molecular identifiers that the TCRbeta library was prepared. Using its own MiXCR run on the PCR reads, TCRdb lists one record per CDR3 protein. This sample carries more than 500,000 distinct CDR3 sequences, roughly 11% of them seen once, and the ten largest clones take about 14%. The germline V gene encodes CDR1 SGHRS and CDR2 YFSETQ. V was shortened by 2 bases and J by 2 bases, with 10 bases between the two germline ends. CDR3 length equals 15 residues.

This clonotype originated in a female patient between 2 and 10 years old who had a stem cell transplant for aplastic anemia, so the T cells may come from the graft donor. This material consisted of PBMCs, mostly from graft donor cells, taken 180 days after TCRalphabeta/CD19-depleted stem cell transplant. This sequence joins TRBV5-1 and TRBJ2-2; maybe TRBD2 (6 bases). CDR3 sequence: CASSFGGPNTGELFF. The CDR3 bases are TGCGCCAGCAGCTTCGGAGGGCCTAACACCGGGGAGCTGTTTTTT.